A selection of T cell receptor beta chains follows, all from one sample in a study of CD8 T cells in Susac syndrome. TCRdb ran MiXCR on the immunoSEQ multiplex PCR reads and lists one entry per CDR3 protein. The sample carries about 210,000 distinct CDR3 sequences, 94% recorded once. Sequenced: CD4+ T cells from PBMCs. The receptor source for this set is a human donor with Susac syndrome. Both conserved end residues are part of each CDR3. The D gene is left open where the match is weak. Clone size is given for some rows only: seen once, a few or many times, or a class if the clone is expanded.

>14|TRBV3-1|-|TRBJ1-2|-
TGTGCCAGCAGCCAAGATCCTGTCAGTCCGGGCTACACCTTC
CASSQDPVSPGYTF
>14|TRBV6-2/TRBV6-3|-|TRBJ1-2|-
TGTGCCAGCAGTTATAGAGGGATCCACTATGGCTACACCTTC
CASSYRGIHYGYTF
>13|TRBV29-1|-|TRBJ2-7|-
TGCAGCGTTGAGACAGGAAGTTCCTACGAGCAGTACTTC
CSVETGSSYEQYF
>14|TRBV28|-|TRBJ2-7|-
TGTGCCAGCAGTTTCGGGGTGGCTCCCGTAGGGCAGTACTTC
CASSFGVAPVGQYF
>13|TRBV7-2|-|TRBJ2-3|-
TGTGCCAGCAGCTTAGAGGTCGACGGTACGCAGTATTTT
CASSLEVDGTQYF
>16|TRBV9|TRBD2|TRBJ2-7|-
TGTGCCAGCAGCGTCTCTAGCGGGGGGGCCGCCTACGAGCAGTACTTC
CASSVSSGGAAYEQYF
>15|TRBV6-2/TRBV6-3|-|TRBJ2-4|-
TGTGCCAGCAGTTATACTGACCCAGCCAAAAACATTCAGTACTTC
CASSYTDPAKNIQYF
>15|TRBV28|-|TRBJ1-6|-
TGTGCCAGCAGTTACCGATCGGGTTTTGGGTCACCCCTCCACTTT
CASSYRSGFGSPLHF
>15|TRBV3-1|-|TRBJ1-2|once
TGTGCCAGCAGCCAAGATCCAGGGCTTGGCTATGGCTACACCTTC
CASSQDPGLGYGYTF
>15|TRBV24-1|TRBD2|TRBJ2-2|-
TGTGCCACCAGTGATTCCGGGACTAATAGCGGGGAGCTGTTTTTT
CATSDSGTNSGELFF
>16|TRBV7-2|TRBD2|TRBJ2-1|-
TGTGCCAGCAGTTATACTAGCGGGGGGGCCCACAATGAGCAGTTCTTC
CASSYTSGGAHNEQFF
>13|TRBV30|-|TRBJ1-1|-
TGTGCCTGGAGTGCAGGGGAGAACACTGAAGCTTTCTTT
CAWSAGENTEAFF
>16|TRBV18|TRBD2|TRBJ2-1|-
TGTGCCAGCTCACCAAAAACACTAGCGGGGGTCAATGAGCAGTTCTTC
CASSPKTLAGVNEQFF
>16|TRBV18|TRBD1|TRBJ1-6|-
TGTGCCAGCTCACCCTTGGACAGGGTAAATAATTCACCCCTCCACTTT
CASSPLDRVNNSPLHF
>17|TRBV9|TRBD1|TRBJ1-2|-
TGTGCCAGCAGCCCAAGTCCCTTTCCGGGACAGAAAAATGGCTACACCTTC
CASSPSPFPGQKNGYTF
>13|TRBV29-1|-|TRBJ2-2|-
TGCAGCGCGGGGGCAGGGGTCACCGGGGAGCTGTTTTTT
CSAGAGVTGELFF
>14|TRBV3-1|TRBD2|TRBJ2-5|-
TGTGCCAGCAGCCCCTATGGGAGGGCGGAGACCCAGTACTTC
CASSPYGRAETQYF